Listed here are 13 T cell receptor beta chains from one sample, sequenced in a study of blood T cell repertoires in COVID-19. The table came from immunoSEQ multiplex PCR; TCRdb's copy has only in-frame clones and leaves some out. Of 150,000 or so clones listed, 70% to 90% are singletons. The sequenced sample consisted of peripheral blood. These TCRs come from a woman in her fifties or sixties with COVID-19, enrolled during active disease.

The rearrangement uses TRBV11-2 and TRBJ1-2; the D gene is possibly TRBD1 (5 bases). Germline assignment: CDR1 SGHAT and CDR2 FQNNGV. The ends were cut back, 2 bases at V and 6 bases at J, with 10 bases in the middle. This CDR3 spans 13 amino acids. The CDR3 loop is CASSLNRMDGYTF. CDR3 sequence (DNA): TGTGCCAGCAGCTTAAACAGGATGGATGGCTACACCTTC.

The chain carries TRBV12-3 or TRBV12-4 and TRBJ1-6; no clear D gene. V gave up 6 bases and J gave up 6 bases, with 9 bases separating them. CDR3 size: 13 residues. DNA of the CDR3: TGTGCCAGCAGCCACGGGTCTAATTCACCCCTCCACTTT. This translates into CASSHGSNSPLHF.

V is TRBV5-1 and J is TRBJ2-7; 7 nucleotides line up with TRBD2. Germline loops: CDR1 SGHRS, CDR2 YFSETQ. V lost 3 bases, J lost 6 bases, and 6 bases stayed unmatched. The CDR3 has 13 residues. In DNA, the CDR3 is TGCGCCAGCAGCTCTTCGGGGGGTAGCGAGCAGTACTTC. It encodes CASSSSGGSEQYF.

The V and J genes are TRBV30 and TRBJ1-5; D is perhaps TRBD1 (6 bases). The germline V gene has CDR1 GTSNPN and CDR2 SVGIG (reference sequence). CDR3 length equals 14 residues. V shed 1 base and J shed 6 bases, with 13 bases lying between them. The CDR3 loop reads CAWSGRGAAQPQHF. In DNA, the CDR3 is TGTGCCTGGAGTGGCCGGGGGGCGGCTCAGCCCCAGCATTTT.

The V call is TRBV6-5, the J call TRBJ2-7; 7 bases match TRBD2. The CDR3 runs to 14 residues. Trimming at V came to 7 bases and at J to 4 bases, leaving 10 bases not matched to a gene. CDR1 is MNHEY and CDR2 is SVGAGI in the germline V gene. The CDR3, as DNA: TGTGCCAGCAAGAGGGAGTGGGGGGGTTACGAGCAGTACTTC. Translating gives CASKREWGGYEQYF.

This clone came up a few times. DNA of the CDR3: TGTGCCAGCAGTATAGAGCATTTGGTTGGCTACACCTTC. It is translated as CASSIEHLVGYTF. The J gene is TRBJ1-2, the V gene TRBV6-5; D gene ambiguous. Trimming shortened V by 5 bases and J by 7 bases, and 14 bases separated the two germline ends. The CDR3 length is 13 residues. Germline values: CDR1 MNHEY, CDR2 SVGAGI.

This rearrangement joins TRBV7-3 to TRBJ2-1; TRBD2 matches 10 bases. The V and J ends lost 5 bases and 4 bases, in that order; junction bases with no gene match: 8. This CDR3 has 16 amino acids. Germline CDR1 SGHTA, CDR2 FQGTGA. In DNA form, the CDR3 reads TGTGCCAGCAGCCATAATAGCGGGGGGCAATACAATGAGCAGTTCTTC. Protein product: CASSHNSGGQYNEQFF.

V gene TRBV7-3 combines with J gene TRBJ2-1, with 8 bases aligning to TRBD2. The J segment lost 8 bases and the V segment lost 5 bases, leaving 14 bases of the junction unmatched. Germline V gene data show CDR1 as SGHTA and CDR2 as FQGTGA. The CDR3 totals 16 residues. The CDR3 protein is CASSPRSGRRGDEQFF. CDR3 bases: TGTGCCAGCAGCCCCCGAAGCGGGAGACGGGGCGATGAGCAGTTCTTC.

The CDR3 sequence: CASSKELGKDRGEYEQYF. CDR3 DNA: TGTGCCAGCAGCAAAGAGTTGGGGAAGGACAGGGGGGAGTACGAGCAGTACTTC. The chain is built from TRBV21-1 and TRBJ2-7; TRBD1 reflects the table's D call only, with no check against the DNA. TRBV21-1 constitutes a pseudogene. CDR3 length: 18 residues.

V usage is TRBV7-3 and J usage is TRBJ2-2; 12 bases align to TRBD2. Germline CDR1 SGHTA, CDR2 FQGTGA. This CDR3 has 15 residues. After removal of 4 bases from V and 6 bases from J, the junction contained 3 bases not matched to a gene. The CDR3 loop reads CASSSGLAGPGELFF. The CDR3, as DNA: TGTGCCAGCAGCTCAGGACTAGCGGGGCCCGGGGAGCTGTTTTTT.

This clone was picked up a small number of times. The CDR3 protein is CASSINWGLTDTQYF. As DNA, the CDR3 is TGTGCCAGCAGCATAAATTGGGGGCTCACAGATACGCAGTATTTT. The chain couples TRBV11-2 to TRBJ2-3; maybe TRBD1 (6 bases). Germline V gives CDR1 SGHAT, CDR2 FQNNGV. The V gene lost 5 bases and the J gene lost 2 bases, with 14 bases spanning the gap. This CDR3 has 15 residues.

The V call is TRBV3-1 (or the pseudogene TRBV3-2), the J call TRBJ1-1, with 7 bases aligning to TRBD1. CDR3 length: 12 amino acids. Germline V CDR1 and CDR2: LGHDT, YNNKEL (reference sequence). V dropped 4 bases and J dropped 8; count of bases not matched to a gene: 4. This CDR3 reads CASSLQGTEAFF. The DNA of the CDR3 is TGTGCCAGCAGCCTACAGGGGACCGAAGCTTTCTTT.

The CDR3 DNA reads as TGCGCCAGCAGCCCGGGGTTCAACACCGGGGAGCTGTTTTTT. Protein sequence: CASSPGFNTGELFF. V and J are TRBV4-3 and TRBJ2-2; perhaps TRBD2 as D (5 bases). Trimming took 4 bases from V and 2 from J, leaving 8 bases between them. The CDR3 sequence is 14 residues long. Germline V gene lookup returns CDR1 LGHNA and CDR2 YSLEER.